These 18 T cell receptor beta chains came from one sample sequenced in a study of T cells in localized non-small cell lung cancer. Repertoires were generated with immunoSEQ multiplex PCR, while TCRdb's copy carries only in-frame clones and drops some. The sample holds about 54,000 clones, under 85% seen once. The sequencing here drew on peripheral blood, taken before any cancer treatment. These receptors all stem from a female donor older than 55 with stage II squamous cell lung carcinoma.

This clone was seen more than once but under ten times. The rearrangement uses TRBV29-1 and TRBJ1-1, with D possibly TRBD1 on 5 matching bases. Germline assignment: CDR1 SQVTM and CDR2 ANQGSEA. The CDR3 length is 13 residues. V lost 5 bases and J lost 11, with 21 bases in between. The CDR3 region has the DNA TGCAGCGTTTCCCAGGGTCCCCTGGAGAGTGCTTTCTTT. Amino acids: CSVSQGPLESAFF.

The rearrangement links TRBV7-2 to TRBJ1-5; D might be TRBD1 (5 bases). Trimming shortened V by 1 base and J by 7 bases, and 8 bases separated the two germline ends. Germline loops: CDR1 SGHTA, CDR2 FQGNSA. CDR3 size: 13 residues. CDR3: CASSLVWDQPQHF. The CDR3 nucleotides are TGTGCCAGCAGCTTAGTCTGGGACCAGCCCCAGCATTTT.

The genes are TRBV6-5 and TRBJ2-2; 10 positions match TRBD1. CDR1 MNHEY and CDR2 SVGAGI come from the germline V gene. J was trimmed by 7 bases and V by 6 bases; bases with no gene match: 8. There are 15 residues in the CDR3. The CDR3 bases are TGTGCCAGCAGATTAATCGGACAGGGGGTCGGGGAGCTGTTTTTT. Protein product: CASRLIGQGVGELFF.

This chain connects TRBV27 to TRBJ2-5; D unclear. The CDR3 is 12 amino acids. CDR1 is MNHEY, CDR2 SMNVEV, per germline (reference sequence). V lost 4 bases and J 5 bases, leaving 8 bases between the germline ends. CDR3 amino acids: CASSSPAETQYF. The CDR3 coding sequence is TGTGCCAGCAGTTCGCCCGCCGAGACCCAGTACTTC.

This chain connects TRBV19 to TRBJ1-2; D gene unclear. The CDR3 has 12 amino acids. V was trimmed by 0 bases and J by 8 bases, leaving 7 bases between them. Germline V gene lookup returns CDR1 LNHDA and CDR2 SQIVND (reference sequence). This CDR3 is CASSIDSVGYTF. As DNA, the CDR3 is TGTGCCAGTAGTATAGATTCCGTGGGCTACACCTTC.

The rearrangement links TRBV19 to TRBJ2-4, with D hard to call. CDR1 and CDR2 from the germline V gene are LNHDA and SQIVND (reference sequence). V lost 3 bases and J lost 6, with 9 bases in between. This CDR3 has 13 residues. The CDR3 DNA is TGTGCCAGTAGTATCATCGGGCCAAACATTCAGTACTTC. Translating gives CASSIIGPNIQYF.

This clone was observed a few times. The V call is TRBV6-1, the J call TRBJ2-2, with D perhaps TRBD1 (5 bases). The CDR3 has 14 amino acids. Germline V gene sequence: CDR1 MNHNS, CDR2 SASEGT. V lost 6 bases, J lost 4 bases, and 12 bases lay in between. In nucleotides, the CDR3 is TGTGCCAGCAGGAGTGACAGCTCCACCGGGGAGCTGTTTTTT. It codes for CASRSDSSTGELFF.

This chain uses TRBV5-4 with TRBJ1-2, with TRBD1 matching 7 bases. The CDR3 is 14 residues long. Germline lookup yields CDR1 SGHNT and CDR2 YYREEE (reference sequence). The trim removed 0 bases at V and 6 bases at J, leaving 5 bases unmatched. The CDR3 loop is CASSLGTGRDGYTF. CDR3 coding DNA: TGTGCCAGCAGCTTGGGGACAGGACGGGATGGCTACACCTTC.

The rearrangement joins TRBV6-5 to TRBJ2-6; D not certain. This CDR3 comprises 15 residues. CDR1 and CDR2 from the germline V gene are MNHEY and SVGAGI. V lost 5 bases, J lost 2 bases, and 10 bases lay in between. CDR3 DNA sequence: TGTGCCAGCAGTGCAGGCCCGGCTGGGGCCAACGTCCTGACTTTC. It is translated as CASSAGPAGANVLTF.

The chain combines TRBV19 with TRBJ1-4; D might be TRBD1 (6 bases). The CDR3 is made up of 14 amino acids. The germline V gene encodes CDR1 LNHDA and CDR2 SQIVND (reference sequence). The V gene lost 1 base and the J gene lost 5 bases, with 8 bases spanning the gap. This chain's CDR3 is CASSIAGANEKLFF. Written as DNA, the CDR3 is TGTGCCAGTAGTATAGCGGGGGCGAATGAAAAACTGTTTTTT.

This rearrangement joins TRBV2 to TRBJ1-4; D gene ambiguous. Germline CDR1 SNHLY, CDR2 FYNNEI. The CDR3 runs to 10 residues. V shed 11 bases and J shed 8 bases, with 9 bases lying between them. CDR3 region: CAGRREKLFF. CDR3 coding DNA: TGTGCCGGACGACGAGAAAAACTGTTTTTT.

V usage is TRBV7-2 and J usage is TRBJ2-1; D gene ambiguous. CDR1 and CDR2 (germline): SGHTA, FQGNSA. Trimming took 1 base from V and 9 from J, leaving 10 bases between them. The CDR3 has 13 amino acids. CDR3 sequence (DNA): TGTGCCAGCAGCTTAGGGGTAGTGAGTGAGCAGTTCTTC. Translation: CASSLGVVSEQFF. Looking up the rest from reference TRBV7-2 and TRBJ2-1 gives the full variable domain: GAGVSQSPSNKVTEKGKDVELRCDPISGHTALYWYRQSLGQGLEFLIYFQGNSAPDKSGLPSDRFSAERTGGSVSTLTIQRTQQEDSAVYLCASSLGVVSEQFFGPGTRLTVL.

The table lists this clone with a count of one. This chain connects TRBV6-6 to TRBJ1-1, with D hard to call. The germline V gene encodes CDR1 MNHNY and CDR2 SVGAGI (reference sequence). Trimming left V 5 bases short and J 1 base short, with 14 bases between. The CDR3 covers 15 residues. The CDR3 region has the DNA TGTGCCAGCAGTCGTTCCCGGACGGGGAACACTGAAGCTTTCTTT. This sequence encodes CASSRSRTGNTEAFF.

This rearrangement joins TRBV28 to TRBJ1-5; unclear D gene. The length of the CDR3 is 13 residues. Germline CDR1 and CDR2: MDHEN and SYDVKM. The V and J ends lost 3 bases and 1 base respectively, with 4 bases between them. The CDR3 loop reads CASSLVSNQPQHF. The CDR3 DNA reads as TGTGCCAGCAGTTTGGTCAGCAATCAGCCCCAGCATTTT.

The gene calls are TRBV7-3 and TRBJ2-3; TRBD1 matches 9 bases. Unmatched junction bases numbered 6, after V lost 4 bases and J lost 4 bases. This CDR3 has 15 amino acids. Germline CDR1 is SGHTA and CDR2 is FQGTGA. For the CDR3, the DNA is TGTGCCAGCAGCTCGGACAGGGGACGGGCAGATACGCAGTATTTT. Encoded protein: CASSSDRGRADTQYF.

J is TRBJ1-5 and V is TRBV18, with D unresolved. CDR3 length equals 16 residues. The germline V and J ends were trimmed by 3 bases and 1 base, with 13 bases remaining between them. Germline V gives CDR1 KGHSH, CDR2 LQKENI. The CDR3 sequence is CASSPSGGQSNQPQHF. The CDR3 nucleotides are TGTGCCAGCTCACCCTCTGGCGGGCAGAGCAATCAGCCCCAGCATTTT.

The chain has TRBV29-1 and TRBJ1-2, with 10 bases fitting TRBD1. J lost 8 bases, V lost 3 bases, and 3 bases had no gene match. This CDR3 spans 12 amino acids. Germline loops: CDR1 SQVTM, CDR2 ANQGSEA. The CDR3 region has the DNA TGCAGCGTTGACGGACAGGGGGTCGGCTACACCTTC. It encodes CSVDGQGVGYTF. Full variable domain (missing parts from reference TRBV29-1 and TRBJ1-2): SAVISQKPSRDICQRGTSLTIQCQVDSQVTMMFWYRQQPGQSLTLIATANQGSEATYESGFVIDKFPISRPNLTFSTLTVSNMSPEDSSIYLCSVDGQGVGYTFGSGTRLTVV.

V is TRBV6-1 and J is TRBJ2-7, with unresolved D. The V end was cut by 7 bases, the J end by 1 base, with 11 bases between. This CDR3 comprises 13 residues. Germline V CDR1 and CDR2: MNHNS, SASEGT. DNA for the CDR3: TGTGCCAGCACCTACCTGAATTCCTACGAGCAGTACTTC. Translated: CASTYLNSYEQYF.